Listed below are T cell receptor beta chains from one sample, sequenced in a study of OX40 agonist ivuxolimab in advanced cancers. Clones were sequenced by immunoSEQ multiplex PCR, and TCRdb holds only the in-frame ones, with some missing. Of about 46,000 clones listed, approximately 88% are singletons. Material: CD4+ or CD8+ T cells sorted from blood, obtained in a trial of the OX40 agonist ivuxolimab. Source of these receptors: an adult with an advanced solid tumor such as melanoma, head and neck, liver or kidney cancer. CDR3s include the opening cysteine and the closing phenylalanine or tryptophan. D genes are given only for firm matches. Not every row has a clone size; where given, it reads once, few, many or a size class.

-	TRBV5-5	TRBJ2-1	TRBD2	TGTGCCAGCAGCTTCGGGGAACTAGCGGGTTACAATGAGCAGTTCTTC	CASSFGELAGYNEQFF
-	TRBV7-2	TRBJ1-6	-	TGTGCCAGCAGCTTAGGGGGGCAGGGGAGTTCACCCCTCCACTTT	CASSLGGQGSSPLHF
-	TRBV7-2	TRBJ2-2	TRBD1	TGTGCCAGCAGCTTGTGGCAGGGGGCAGCCGGGGAGCTGTTTTTT	CASSLWQGAAGELFF
-	TRBV29-1	TRBJ2-1	-	TGCAGCGTTGGCAGCGCCTCCTACAATGAGCAGTTCTTC	CSVGSASYNEQFF
-	TRBV19	TRBJ1-2	-	TGTGCCAGTAGTACGGGGGTAGTCGGCTACACCTTC	CASSTGVVGYTF
-	TRBV28	TRBJ1-3	-	TGTGCCAGCAGTTTAAGGTTGGACACCATATATTTT	CASSLRLDTIYF
-	TRBV5-4	TRBJ2-7	TRBD2	TGTGCCAGCAGCGACGGGACTAGCGTGGAGCAGTACTTC	CASSDGTSVEQYF
few	TRBV7-9	TRBJ2-1	-	TGTGCCAGCAGCCAATCTATTGACAATGAGCAGTTCTTC	CASSQSIDNEQFF
-	TRBV11-2	TRBJ2-1	TRBD2	TGTGCCAGCAGCTTTGATGCAGCGGGGAATGAGCAGTTCTTC	CASSFDAAGNEQFF
-	TRBV5-1	TRBJ2-1	-	TGCGCCAGCAGCTCGGGGACATCCTACAATGAGCAGTTCTTC	CASSSGTSYNEQFF
-	TRBV6-1	TRBJ2-5	-	TGTGCCAGCAGTGTTGGGACATGGTTCCAGTACTTC	CASSVGTWFQYF
-	TRBV10-3	TRBJ2-6	-	TGTGCCATCAGTATCACAGGGATCTCTGGGGCCAACGTCCTGACTTTC	CAISITGISGANVLTF
once	TRBV10-1	TRBJ2-3	TRBD1	TGCGCCAGCAGTGATGCATCCGGGACAGGGACAGATACGCAGTATTTT	CASSDASGTGTDTQYF
-	TRBV7-2	TRBJ1-1	-	TGTGCCAGCAGATTTAGGGACGGTGGCACTGAAGCTTTCTTT	CASRFRDGGTEAFF
-	TRBV5-6	TRBJ2-7	-	TGTGCCAGCAGCTTGGGGGTTAGTATCTCTGGCGCCTACGAGCAGTACTTC	CASSLGVSISGAYEQYF
-	TRBV7-8	TRBJ2-3	-	TGTGCCAGCTCAGGGCTGTCCACAGATACGCAGTATTTT	CASSGLSTDTQYF
-	TRBV5-4	TRBJ2-3	-	TGTGCCAGCAGCTCGGGACTCTCAGTAAGCACAGATACGCAGTATTTT	CASSSGLSVSTDTQYF
-	TRBV7-9	TRBJ2-2	-	TGTGCCAGCAGCGCCTCTTCCCACCTCCCCGGGGAGCTGTTTTTT	CASSASSHLPGELFF
-	TRBV19	TRBJ2-1	TRBD1	TGTGCCAGTAGTATTTCCGGGACAGGGGAGGGTGAGCAGTTCTTC	CASSISGTGEGEQFF
-	TRBV4-1	TRBJ1-1	TRBD1	TGCGCCAGCAGTCCGGGACAGGGCACTGAAGCTTTCTTT	CASSPGQGTEAFF
-	TRBV2	TRBJ1-5	-	TGTGCCAGCAACCCTAGCAATCAGCCCCAGCATTTT	CASNPSNQPQHF
-	TRBV11-2	TRBJ2-2	-	TGTGCCAGCAGCTTAGTAACCGGCGGGGAGCTGTTTTTT	CASSLVTGGELFF
-	TRBV10-3	TRBJ1-3	-	TGTGCCATCAGAGATCCGGGAAAATCTGGAAACACCATATATTTT	CAIRDPGKSGNTIYF
-	TRBV28	TRBJ2-5	-	TGTGCCAGCAGTCACCAAACCCAGGCGTGGGAGACCCAGTACTTC	CASSHQTQAWETQYF
-	TRBV19	TRBJ2-1	-	TGTGCCAGTAGTACGCTTCCTATCGTCTACAATGAGCAGTTCTTC	CASSTLPIVYNEQFF
-	TRBV6-6	TRBJ1-1	-	TGTGCCAGCAGCCCGGACACTGAAGCTTTCTTT	CASSPDTEAFF
-	TRBV4-1	TRBJ2-1	-	TGCGCCAGCAGCCAAGACCCGACGGGAAAGCAGTTCTTC	CASSQDPTGKQFF
once	TRBV5-6	TRBJ2-1	-	TGTGCCAGCAGCTTGAGTATAGGGGAACAGTTCTTC	CASSLSIGEQFF
-	TRBV7-8	TRBJ2-3	TRBD1	TGTGCCAGCAGCGTCAGGGGGCCGACTAGCACAGATACGCAGTATTTT	CASSVRGPTSTDTQYF
few	TRBV5-6	TRBJ2-5	-	TGTGCCAGCAGCTTCTGGCCGTCGGGGGAGACCCAGTACTTC	CASSFWPSGETQYF
-	TRBV7-9	TRBJ1-1	-	TGTGCCAGCAGCTTATCCGGGATTTTGAACACTGAAGCTTTCTTT	CASSLSGILNTEAFF
-	TRBV18	TRBJ1-5	-	TGTGCCAGCTCACACGGACAGAATCAGCCCCAGCATTTT	CASSHGQNQPQHF
-	TRBV29-1	TRBJ1-2	-	TGCAGCGTCCGCAGGGGATTCTATGGCTACACCTTC	CSVRRGFYGYTF
-	TRBV19	TRBJ2-1	-	TGTGCCAGTAGTATAGCGGCTGGAGACTACAATGAGCAGTTCTTC	CASSIAAGDYNEQFF
-	TRBV6-5	TRBJ1-2	-	TGTGCCAGCCAAGTTAAAGCAGGGGCCGGCTATGGCTACACCTTC	CASQVKAGAGYGYTF
-	TRBV7-8	TRBJ1-1	-	TGTGCCAGCATCGGGGGGGGTAACACTGAAGCTTTCTTT	CASIGGGNTEAFF
-	TRBV6-1	TRBJ2-3	-	TGTGCCAGCAGTGAGGGGGTTCAAGCAGATACGCAGTATTTT	CASSEGVQADTQYF
-	TRBV2	TRBJ2-7	TRBD1	TGTGCCAGCAGCACGACAGGGGGCTACGAGCAGTACTTC	CASSTTGGYEQYF
-	TRBV5-4	TRBJ1-2	TRBD1	TGTGCCACCGATTACTATACAGGGGGCCAAAACTATGGCTACACCTTC	CATDYYTGGQNYGYTF
-	TRBV18	TRBJ2-2	TRBD2	TGTGCCAGCTCATCTGGGACTAGCGGGATCACCGGGGAGCTGTTTTTT	CASSSGTSGITGELFF
-	TRBV11-2	TRBJ2-3	-	TGTGCCAGCAGCACCATCCCGGGGGCCACAGATACGCAGTATTTT	CASSTIPGATDTQYF
once	TRBV7-9	TRBJ2-2	-	TGTGCCAGCACCTTGCCCGGGCGGGTCGGGGAGCTGTTTTTT	CASTLPGRVGELFF
-	TRBV7-8	TRBJ1-5	-	TGTGCCAGCAGCTTACTTCTGGGCAATCAGCCCCAGCATTTT	CASSLLLGNQPQHF
-	TRBV15	TRBJ2-7	TRBD2	TGTGCCACCAGCAGAGATGGGACTAGCGGCAAAGGCTACGAGCAGTACTTC	CATSRDGTSGKGYEQYF
-	TRBV19	TRBJ2-1	-	TGTGCCAGTAGTATTGTCCAGGGTGAGCAGTTCTTC	CASSIVQGEQFF
-	TRBV19	TRBJ2-3	TRBD1	TGTGCCAGTAGAGACAGGGAAGGAACAGATACGCAGTATTTT	CASRDREGTDTQYF
-	TRBV4-3	TRBJ2-7	-	TGCGCCAGCAGCCAAGTGCGGGACATCTCCTACGAGCAGTACTTC	CASSQVRDISYEQYF
-	TRBV27	TRBJ1-2	-	TGTGCCAGCAGGCAATCCCGGCGGGGGACCTATGGCTACACCTTC	CASRQSRRGTYGYTF
-	TRBV27	TRBJ1-1	TRBD1	TGTGCCAGCAAGGGGACAGGGGGACGATCTAGGACAACTGAAGCTTTCTTT	CASKGTGGRSRTTEAFF
-	TRBV29-1	TRBJ2-5	TRBD2	TGCAGCGTTGAAGGGCGGGAGGGCAAGGAGACCCAGTACTTC	CSVEGREGKETQYF
-	TRBV20-1	TRBJ1-1	-	TGCAGTGCTAGAGATGGCGGCGAAGCTTTCTTT	CSARDGGEAFF
-	TRBV6-1	TRBJ2-1	-	TGTGCCAGCAAGACCCCCGTTGAGCAGTTCTTC	CASKTPVEQFF
-	TRBV4-3	TRBJ1-4	-	TGCGCCAGCAGCCCACTGCAGGGGCATGCTGAAAAACTGTTTTTT	CASSPLQGHAEKLFF
-	TRBV7-9	TRBJ2-3	TRBD2	TGTGCCAGCAGCCCAACCGGGACTACCACTAATACGCAGTATTTT	CASSPTGTTTNTQYF